Listed below are T cell receptor beta chains from one sample, sequenced in a study of blood T cell repertoires in COVID-19. Assay used: immunoSEQ multiplex PCR; TCRdb lists only in-frame clones, some missing. In the table there are 110,000 or so clones, 84% of which are singletons. The sequencing sample was made of peripheral blood. The receptors originated from a woman aged 45-65 years with acute or convalescent COVID-19. The CDR3 runs from the conserved cysteine through the conserved F or W. The order of the fields is D gene, J gene, V gene, clone size, CDR3 protein, CDR3 DNA. The D gene is left open where the match is weak. Expanded clones are given a class, and other clones once, few, many or no size at all.

>TRBD1|TRBJ1-5|TRBV3-1/TRBV3-2|-
CASSQGGQQNQPQHF
TGTGCCAGCAGCCAGGGGGGACAGCAGAATCAGCCCCAGCATTTT
>TRBD1|TRBJ1-2|TRBV7-2|few
CASSPDRVNGYTF
TGTGCCAGCAGCCCCGACAGGGTTAACGGCTACACCTTC
>TRBD1|TRBJ2-3|TRBV15|-
CATSTHPGRTGYTDTQYF
TGTGCCACCAGCACTCATCCTGGGAGGACAGGGTATACAGATACGCAGTATTTT
>TRBD2|TRBJ2-3|TRBV5-1|-
CASSQQRGGTDTQYF
TGCGCCAGCAGCCAACAGCGGGGAGGAACAGATACGCAGTATTTT
>TRBD1|TRBJ1-4|TRBV19|-
CATAKQTGGDEKLFF
TGTGCCACCGCAAAGCAGACAGGGGGGGATGAAAAACTGTTTTTT
>-|TRBJ1-5|TRBV15|-
CATRFERDQPQHF
TGTGCCACCCGTTTCGAGAGAGATCAGCCCCAGCATTTT
>TRBD1|TRBJ1-3|TRBV11-2|-
CASSLDRPSFSGNTIYF
TGTGCCAGCAGCTTGGACAGGCCATCTTTCTCTGGAAACACCATATATTTT
>-|TRBJ2-3|TRBV19|-
CASSIRARGDTQYF
TGTGCCAGTAGTATAAGAGCCCGCGGGGATACGCAGTATTTT
>-|TRBJ2-7|TRBV3-1/TRBV3-2|-
CASSQYLGTYEQYF
TGTGCCAGCAGCCAATATCTCGGTACCTACGAGCAGTACTTC
>-|TRBJ1-1|TRBV10-3|-
CAISEHRQEGEAFF
TGTGCCATCAGTGAACACAGGCAGGAGGGTGAAGCTTTCTTT
>TRBD1|TRBJ1-4|TRBV9|-
CASSPRDSDEKLFF
TGTGCCAGCAGTCCTCGGGACAGCGATGAAAAACTGTTTTTT
>TRBD2|TRBJ2-4|TRBV5-1|-
CASSLTGGPYSRNIQYF
TGCGCCAGCAGCTTGACGGGGGGGCCGTATTCTAGAAACATTCAGTACTTC
>-|TRBJ2-7|TRBV2|medium-sized
CASSVVRVGTYEQYF
TGTGCCAGCAGTGTGGTCAGGGTAGGGACCTACGAGCAGTACTTC
>-|TRBJ2-3|TRBV5-1|once
CASSRGQGDTQYF
TGCGCCAGCAGCAGGGGCCAAGGAGATACGCAGTATTTT
>TRBD1|TRBJ1-3|TRBV6-5|-
CASSYTTGPGNTIYF
TGTGCCAGCAGTTACACGACAGGGCCCGGAAACACCATATATTTT
>TRBD2|TRBJ2-7|TRBV6-5|-
CASSPERGLIRKQYF
TGTGCCAGCTCGCCTGAGCGGGGGCTAATTAGAAAGCAGTACTTC
>TRBD1|TRBJ1-1|TRBV10-1|-
CASSSYRGTEAFF
TGCGCCAGCTCTTCCTACAGGGGCACTGAAGCTTTCTTT
>TRBD1|TRBJ1-2|TRBV3-1/TRBV3-2|-
CASSLDRGQSYTF
TGTGCCAGCAGCCTTGACAGGGGGCAGAGCTACACCTTC
>TRBD1|TRBJ1-1|TRBV5-1|-
CASSPPQGVNTEAFF
TGCGCCAGCAGCCCACCACAGGGGGTGAACACTGAAGCTTTCTTT
>-|TRBJ1-2|TRBV6-5|once
CASTLTEGADGYTF
TGTGCCAGCACTTTAACCGAAGGGGCAGATGGCTACACCTTC
>-|TRBJ1-1|TRBV19|few
CASSIFGGETEAFF
TGTGCCAGTAGTATATTCGGGGGGGAAACTGAAGCTTTCTTT
>TRBD1|TRBJ2-5|TRBV5-1|-
CASSQLAGTGGETQYF
TGCGCCAGCAGCCAGCTAGCCGGGACAGGGGGGGAGACCCAGTACTTC
>-|TRBJ1-2|TRBV6-6|-
CASSYNPLESYGYTF
TGTGCCAGCAGTTACAATCCCCTAGAAAGCTATGGCTACACCTTC
>-|TRBJ1-1|TRBV10-1|few
CASSRGTEAFF
TGCGCCAGCAGTCGAGGCACTGAAGCTTTCTTT
>-|TRBJ2-7|TRBV7-2|-
CASSYGPSYEQYF
TGTGCCAGCAGTTATGGGCCATCCTACGAGCAGTACTTC
>TRBD1|TRBJ1-6|TRBV15|-
CATSRTGGNSPLHF
TGTGCCACCAGCAGAACAGGGGGTAATTCACCCCTCCACTTT
>-|TRBJ1-5|TRBV6-5|-
CASSHNQPQHF
TGTGCCAGCAGTCACAATCAGCCCCAGCATTTT
>-|TRBJ2-2|TRBV5-1|-
CASRYDGVGSGELFF
TGCGCCAGCCGCTACGACGGGGTTGGGTCCGGGGAGCTGTTTTTT
>-|TRBJ1-4|TRBV2|-
CASRQDNEKLFF
TGTGCCAGCAGGCAGGATAATGAAAAACTGTTTTTT
>-|TRBJ2-7|TRBV27|-
CASSSSQIQYF
TGTGCCAGCAGTTCATCCCAGATACAGTACTTC
>TRBD2|TRBJ2-1|TRBV9|-
CASSVGTSGGYNEQFF
TGTGCCAGCAGCGTAGGGACTAGCGGGGGTTACAATGAGCAGTTCTTC
>-|TRBJ1-4|TRBV2|-
CASSELGPEVGKLFF
TGTGCCAGCAGTGAATTAGGGCCGGAGGTCGGAAAACTGTTTTTT
>-|TRBJ1-2|TRBV14|-
CASSQESGVRGYTF
TGTGCCAGCAGCCAAGAGTCGGGTGTACGAGGCTACACCTTC
>-|TRBJ1-1|TRBV5-1|-
CASSLSFAWTVEAFF
TGCGCCAGCAGCTTGAGTTTCGCGTGGACAGTTGAAGCTTTCTTT
>-|TRBJ2-3|TRBV9|-
CASSVASGRTDTQYF
TGTGCCAGCAGCGTAGCCAGCGGACGCACAGATACGCAGTATTTT
>-|TRBJ1-2|TRBV2|-
CASSPYRQSYTF
TGTGCCAGCAGTCCCTACAGGCAAAGCTACACCTTC
>TRBD2|TRBJ2-1|TRBV6-5|-
CATSGGAYNEQFF
TGTGCCACCTCGGGGGGGGCCTACAATGAGCAGTTCTTC
>TRBD2|TRBJ2-3|TRBV5-4|-
CAAGLAGRDTQYF
TGTGCCGCCGGACTAGCGGGGAGAGATACGCAGTATTTT
>-|TRBJ1-5|TRBV5-8|once
CASSLGEDQPQHF
TGTGCCAGCAGCTTGGGAGAGGATCAGCCCCAGCATTTT
>TRBD1|TRBJ1-2|TRBV5-1|-
CASSRDRGYGYTF
TGCGCCAGCAGCCGGGACAGGGGCTATGGCTACACCTTC